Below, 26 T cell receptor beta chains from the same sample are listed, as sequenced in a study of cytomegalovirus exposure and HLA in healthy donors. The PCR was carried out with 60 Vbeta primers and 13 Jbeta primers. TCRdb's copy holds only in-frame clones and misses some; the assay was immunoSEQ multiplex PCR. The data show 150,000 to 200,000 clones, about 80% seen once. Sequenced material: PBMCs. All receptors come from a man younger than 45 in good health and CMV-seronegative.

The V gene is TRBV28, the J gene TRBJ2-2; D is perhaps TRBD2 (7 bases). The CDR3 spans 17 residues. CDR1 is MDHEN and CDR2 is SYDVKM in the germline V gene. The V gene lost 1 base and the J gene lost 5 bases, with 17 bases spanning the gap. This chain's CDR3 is CASSLFRGRGGTGELFF. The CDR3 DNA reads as TGTGCCAGCAGTTTATTCCGCGGGAGAGGGGGTACCGGGGAGCTGTTTTTT.

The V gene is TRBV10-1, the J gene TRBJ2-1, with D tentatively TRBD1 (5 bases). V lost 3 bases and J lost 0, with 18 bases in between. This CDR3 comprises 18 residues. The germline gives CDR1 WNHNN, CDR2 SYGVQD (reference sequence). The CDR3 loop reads CASSERLGATSSYNEQFF. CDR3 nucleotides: TGCGCCAGCAGTGAAAGGCTAGGGGCCACCAGCTCCTACAATGAGCAGTTCTTC.

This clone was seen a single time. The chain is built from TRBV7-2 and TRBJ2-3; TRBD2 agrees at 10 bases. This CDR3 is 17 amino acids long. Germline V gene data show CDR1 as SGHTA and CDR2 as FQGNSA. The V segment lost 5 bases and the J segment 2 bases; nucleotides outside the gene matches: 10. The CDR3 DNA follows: TGTGCCAGCAGCCGCGGACTAGCGGAGCTACTCACAGATACGCAGTATTTT. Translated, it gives CASSRGLAELLTDTQYF.

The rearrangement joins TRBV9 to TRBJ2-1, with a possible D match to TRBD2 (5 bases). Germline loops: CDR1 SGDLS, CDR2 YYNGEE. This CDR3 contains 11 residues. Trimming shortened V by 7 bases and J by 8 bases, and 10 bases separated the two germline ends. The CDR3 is CASGTGYEQFF. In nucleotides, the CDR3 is TGTGCCAGCGGTACGGGGTATGAGCAGTTCTTC.

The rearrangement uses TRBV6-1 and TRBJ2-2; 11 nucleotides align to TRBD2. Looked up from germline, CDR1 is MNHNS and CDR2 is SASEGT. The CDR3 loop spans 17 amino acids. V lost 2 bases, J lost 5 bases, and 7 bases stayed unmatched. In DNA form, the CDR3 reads TGTGCCAGCAGTGAATTTCCGGGACTAGCGGAAACCGGGGAGCTGTTTTTT. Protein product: CASSEFPGLAETGELFF.

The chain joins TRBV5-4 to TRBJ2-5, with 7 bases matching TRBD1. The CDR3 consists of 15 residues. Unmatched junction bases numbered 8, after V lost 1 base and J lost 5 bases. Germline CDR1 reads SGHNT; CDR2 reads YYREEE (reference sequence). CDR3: CASSLWGDRVETQYF. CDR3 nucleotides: TGTGCCAGCAGCTTGTGGGGAGACAGGGTTGAGACCCAGTACTTC.

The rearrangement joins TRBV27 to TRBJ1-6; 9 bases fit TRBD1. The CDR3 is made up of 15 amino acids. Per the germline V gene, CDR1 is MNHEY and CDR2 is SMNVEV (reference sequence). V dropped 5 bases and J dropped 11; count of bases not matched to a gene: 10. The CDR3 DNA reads TGTGCCAGCAGTACTAGAGACAGGGGGTATCCACCCCTCCACTTT. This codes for CASSTRDRGYPPLHF.

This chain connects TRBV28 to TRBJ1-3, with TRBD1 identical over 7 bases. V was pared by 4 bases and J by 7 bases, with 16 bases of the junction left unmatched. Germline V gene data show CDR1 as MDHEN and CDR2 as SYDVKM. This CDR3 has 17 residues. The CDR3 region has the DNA TGTGCCAGCAGTTCAACCCGACAGGGTATCTTTAAGAACACCATATATTTT. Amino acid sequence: CASSSTRQGIFKNTIYF.

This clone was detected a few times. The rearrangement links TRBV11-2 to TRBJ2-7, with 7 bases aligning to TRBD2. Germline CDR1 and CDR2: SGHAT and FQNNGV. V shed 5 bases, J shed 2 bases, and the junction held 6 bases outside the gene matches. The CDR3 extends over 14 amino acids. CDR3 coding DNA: TGTGCCAGCAGCCCCGGGACTATAACCTACGAGCAGTACTTC. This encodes CASSPGTITYEQYF.

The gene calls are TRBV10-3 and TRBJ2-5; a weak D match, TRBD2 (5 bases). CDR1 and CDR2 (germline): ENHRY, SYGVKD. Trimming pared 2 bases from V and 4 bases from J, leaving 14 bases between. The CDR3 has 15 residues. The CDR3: CAISEPRVGGETQYF. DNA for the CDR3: TGTGCCATCAGTGAGCCCCGGGTCGGAGGAGAGACCCAGTACTTC.

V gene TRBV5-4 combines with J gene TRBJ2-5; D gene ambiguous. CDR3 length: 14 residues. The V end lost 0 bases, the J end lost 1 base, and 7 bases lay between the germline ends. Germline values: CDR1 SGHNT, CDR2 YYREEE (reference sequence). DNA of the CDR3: TGTGCCAGCAGCTTGGTACACCTCCAAGAGACCCAGTACTTC. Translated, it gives CASSLVHLQETQYF.

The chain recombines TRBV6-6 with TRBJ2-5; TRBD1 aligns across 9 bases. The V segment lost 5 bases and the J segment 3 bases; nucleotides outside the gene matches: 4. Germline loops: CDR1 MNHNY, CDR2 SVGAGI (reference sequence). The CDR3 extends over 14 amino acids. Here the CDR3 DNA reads TGTGCCAGCAGTCCGACAGGGGGTGAAGAGACCCAGTACTTC. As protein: CASSPTGGEETQYF.

The CDR3 DNA is TGTGCCAGCAGCCCCCCGGGACTAGTATACGAGCAGTACTTC. Protein: CASSPPGLVYEQYF. V and J are TRBV7-9 and TRBJ2-7; 8 bases line up with TRBD2. CDR1 is SEHNR and CDR2 is FQNEAQ in the germline V gene (reference sequence). Germline trimming cut 5 bases from V and 4 bases from J; bases unmatched to any gene: 7. This CDR3 comprises 14 residues. Based on the CDR3 plus reference TRBV7-9 and TRBJ2-7, the full variable domain is DTGVSQNPRHKITKRGQNVTFRCDPISEHNRLYWYRQTLGQGPEFLTYFQNEAQLEKSRLLSDRFSAERPKGSFSTLEIQRTEQGDSAMYLCASSPPGLVYEQYFGPGTRLTVT.

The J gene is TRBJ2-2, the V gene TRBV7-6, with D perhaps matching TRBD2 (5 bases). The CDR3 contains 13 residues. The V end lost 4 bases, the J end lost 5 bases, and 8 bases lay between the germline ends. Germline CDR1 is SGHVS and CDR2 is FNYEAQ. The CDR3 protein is CASSSGNTGELFF. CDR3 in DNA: TGTGCCAGCAGCTCGGGAAATACCGGGGAGCTGTTTTTT.

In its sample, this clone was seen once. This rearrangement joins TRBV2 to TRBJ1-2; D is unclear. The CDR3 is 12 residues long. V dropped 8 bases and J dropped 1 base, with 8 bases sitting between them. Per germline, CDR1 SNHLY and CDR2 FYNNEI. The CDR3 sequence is CASVGVNYGYTF. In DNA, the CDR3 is TGTGCCAGCGTAGGAGTTAACTATGGCTACACCTTC.

CDR3 loop: CATSRVGQGVTEAFF. CDR3 sequence (DNA): TGTGCCACCAGCAGAGTGGGACAGGGAGTCACTGAAGCTTTCTTT. The chain couples TRBV15 to TRBJ1-1; TRBD1 aligns across 9 bases. The germline V gene encodes CDR1 LNHNV and CDR2 YYDKDF (reference sequence). Germline trimming cut 1 base from V and 4 bases from J; bases unmatched to any gene: 4. The CDR3 is 15 residues long.

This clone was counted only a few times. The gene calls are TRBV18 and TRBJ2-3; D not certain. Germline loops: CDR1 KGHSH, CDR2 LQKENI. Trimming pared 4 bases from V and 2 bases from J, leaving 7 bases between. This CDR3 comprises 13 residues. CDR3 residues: CASSQDNTDTQYF. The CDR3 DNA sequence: TGTGCCAGCTCACAAGACAACACAGATACGCAGTATTTT.

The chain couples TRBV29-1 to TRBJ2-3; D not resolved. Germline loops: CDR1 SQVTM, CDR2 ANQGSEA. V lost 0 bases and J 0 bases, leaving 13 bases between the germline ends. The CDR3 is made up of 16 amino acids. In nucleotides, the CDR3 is TGCAGCGTTGAAGATCGACGGGTGGCTAGCACAGATACGCAGTATTTT. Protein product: CSVEDRRVASTDTQYF.

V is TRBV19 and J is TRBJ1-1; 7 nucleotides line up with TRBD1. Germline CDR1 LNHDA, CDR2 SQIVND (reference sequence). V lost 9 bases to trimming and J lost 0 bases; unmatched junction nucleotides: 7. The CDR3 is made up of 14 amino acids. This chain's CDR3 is CARRHGTVNTEAFF. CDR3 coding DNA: TGTGCCAGGCGACACGGGACAGTGAACACTGAAGCTTTCTTT.

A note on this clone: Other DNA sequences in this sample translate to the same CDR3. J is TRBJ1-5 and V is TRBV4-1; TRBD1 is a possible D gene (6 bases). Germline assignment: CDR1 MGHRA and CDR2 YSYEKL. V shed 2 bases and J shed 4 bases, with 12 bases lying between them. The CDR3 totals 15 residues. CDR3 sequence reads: CASSQRQVSNQPQHF. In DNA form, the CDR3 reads TGCGCCAGCAGCCAAAGACAGGTCTCTAATCAGCCCCAGCATTTT.

The CDR3 DNA is TGTGCCACTGGGACACCGAACACCGGGGAGCTGTTTTTT. Protein sequence: CATGTPNTGELFF. This chain uses TRBV19 with TRBJ2-2, with TRBD1 as a possible D gene (6 bases). The length of the CDR3 is 13 residues. Deletions cut 10 bases from V and 0 bases from J, with 9 bases between. The germline gives CDR1 LNHDA, CDR2 SQIVND (reference sequence).

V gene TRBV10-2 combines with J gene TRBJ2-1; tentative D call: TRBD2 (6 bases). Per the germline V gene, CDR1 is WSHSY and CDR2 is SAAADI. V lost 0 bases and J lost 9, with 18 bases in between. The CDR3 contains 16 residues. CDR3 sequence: CASSESWAVEGIEQFF. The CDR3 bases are TGCGCCAGCAGTGAGTCTTGGGCGGTGGAGGGAATTGAGCAGTTCTTC.

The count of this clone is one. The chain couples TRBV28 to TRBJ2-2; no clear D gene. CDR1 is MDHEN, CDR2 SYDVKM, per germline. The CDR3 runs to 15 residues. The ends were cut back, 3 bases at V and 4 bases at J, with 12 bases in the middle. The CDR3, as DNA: TGTGCCAGCAGTTTCGACGACATGGGCACCGGGGAGCTGTTTTTT. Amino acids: CASSFDDMGTGELFF.

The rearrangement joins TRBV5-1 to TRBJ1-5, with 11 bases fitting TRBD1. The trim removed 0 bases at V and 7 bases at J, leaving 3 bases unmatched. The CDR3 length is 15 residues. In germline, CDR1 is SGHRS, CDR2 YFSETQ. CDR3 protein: CASSLGGTGGQPQHF. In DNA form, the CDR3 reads TGCGCCAGCAGCTTGGGAGGGACAGGGGGGCAGCCCCAGCATTTT.

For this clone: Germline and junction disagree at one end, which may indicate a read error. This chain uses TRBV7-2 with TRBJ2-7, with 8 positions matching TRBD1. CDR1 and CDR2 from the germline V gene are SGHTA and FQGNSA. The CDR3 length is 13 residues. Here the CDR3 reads CAGRTGPFNEQYF. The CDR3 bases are TGTGCCGGCAGGACAGGGCCGTTTAACGAGCAGTACTTC.

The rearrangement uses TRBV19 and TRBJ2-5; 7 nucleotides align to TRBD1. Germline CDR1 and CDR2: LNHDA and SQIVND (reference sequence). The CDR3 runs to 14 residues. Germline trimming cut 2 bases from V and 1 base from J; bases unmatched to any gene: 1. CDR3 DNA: TGTGCCAGTAGTATAAGGGGGCCCCAAGAGACCCAGTACTTC. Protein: CASSIRGPQETQYF.